These 20 T cell receptor beta chains share one sample of origin, sequenced in a study of long-term antiretroviral therapy in people with HIV. Survey level was the resolution at which the v3.0 immunoSEQ assay ran. Profiled with immunoSEQ multiplex PCR; TCRdb holds only in-frame clones, not every one. This sample has just over 35,000 clones, with approximately 83% found just once. The sample here was unsorted PBMCs, taken 2.2 years after starting antiretroviral therapy. These TCRs come from a man aged 18 to 35 with HIV.

This chain uses TRBV30 with TRBJ1-2; D is undetermined. CDR1 is GTSNPN, CDR2 SVGIG, per germline (reference sequence). Trimming pared 3 bases from V and 8 bases from J, leaving 19 bases between. The CDR3 is 14 residues long. CDR3 sequence: CAWREGYLSGGYTF. The DNA of the CDR3 is TGTGCCTGGAGGGAAGGGTATTTATCCGGCGGCTACACCTTC.

The chain uses TRBV7-8 and TRBJ2-5, with D maybe TRBD2 (6 bases). The CDR3 runs to 14 residues. Germline V gene lookup returns CDR1 SGHVS and CDR2 FQNEAQ. The V end was cut by 4 bases, the J end by 1 base, with 10 bases between. The CDR3 loop reads CASSSRDFQETQYF. The CDR3 DNA reads as TGTGCCAGCAGCTCCCGGGACTTCCAAGAGACCCAGTACTTC.

This clone occurred once. The V call is TRBV28, the J call TRBJ1-2; 8 nucleotides match TRBD1. Germline V gives CDR1 MDHEN, CDR2 SYDVKM. The CDR3 covers 14 residues. V trimming: 5 bases; J trimming: 6 bases; junction bases outside the gene matches: 8. The CDR3 DNA follows: TGTGCCAGCAGTAGTCCCTCAGGGGGCAATGGCTACACCTTC. It specifies CASSSPSGGNGYTF.

This clone was seen a single time. The V and J genes are TRBV14 and TRBJ2-7, with 7 bases that match TRBD1. J lost 1 base, V lost 1 base, and 7 bases had no gene match. The CDR3 sequence is 16 residues long. Germline V gene lookup returns CDR1 SGHDN and CDR2 FVKESK. The CDR3 sequence: CASSQVGDSWSYEQYF. The CDR3 DNA is TGTGCCAGCAGCCAAGTCGGGGACAGTTGGTCCTACGAGCAGTACTTC.

This chain connects TRBV5-1 to TRBJ1-2; D possibly corresponds to TRBD1 (6 bases). Germline loops: CDR1 SGHRS, CDR2 YFSETQ. The V and J ends lost 0 bases and 3 bases respectively, with 12 bases between them. This CDR3 is built from 15 residues. CDR3 DNA: TGCGCCAGCAGCTTGGTATCCCCAGGGGACTATGGCTACACCTTC. It translates to CASSLVSPGDYGYTF.

This chain joins TRBV30 and TRBJ1-6, with 7 positions matching TRBD1. The ends lost 4 bases at V and 14 bases at J; junction bases unmatched: 14. Germline V gene lookup returns CDR1 GTSNPN and CDR2 SVGIG (reference sequence). This CDR3 comprises 14 residues. CDR3 sequence reads: CAWTRDSSQSALHF. The CDR3 DNA reads TGTGCCTGGACGCGGGACAGCTCCCAGTCGGCCCTCCACTTT.

The chain carries TRBV5-4 and TRBJ1-2; 8 bases agree with TRBD1. The germline gives CDR1 SGHNT, CDR2 YYREEE (reference sequence). CDR3 size: 13 residues. DNA of the CDR3: TGTGCGGGGGGCGGACAGGGCAACTATGGCTACACCTTC. This sequence encodes CAGGGQGNYGYTF. Together with reference TRBV5-4 and TRBJ1-2, the CDR3 gives the full variable domain: ETGVTQSPTHLIKTRGQQVTLRCSSQSGHNTVSWYQQALGQGPQFIFQYYREEENGRGNFPPRFSGLQFPNYSSELNVNALELDDSALYLCAGGGQGNYGYTFGSGTRLTVV.

The chain combines TRBV2 with TRBJ1-1; D is undetermined. Trimming cost V 7 bases and J 12 bases, with 12 bases left between them. There are 10 residues in the CDR3. From germline, CDR1 is SNHLY and CDR2 FYNNEI. This CDR3 is CASNGPEPFF. CDR3 nucleotides: TGTGCCAGCAACGGACCAGAACCTTTCTTT.

This rearrangement joins TRBV6-1 to TRBJ1-6, with D tentatively TRBD1 (6 bases). The length of the CDR3 is 15 residues. V lost 3 bases, J lost 8 bases, and 14 bases lay in between. Germline CDR1 and CDR2: MNHNS and SASEGT. CDR3: CASSDRGIWDSPLHF. In DNA form, the CDR3 reads TGTGCCAGCAGTGACAGGGGCATATGGGATTCACCCCTCCACTTT.

This chain joins TRBV4-3 and TRBJ2-1; 12 bases map to TRBD2. This CDR3 contains 15 residues. Losses at the gene ends were 4 bases for V and 7 bases for J; bases not matched to a gene: 5. The germline V gene has CDR1 LGHNA and CDR2 YSLEER. The CDR3 sequence is CASSPWTSGMNEQFF. The CDR3 nucleotides are TGCGCCAGCAGCCCTTGGACTAGCGGGATGAATGAGCAGTTCTTC.

J is TRBJ2-1 and V is TRBV6-6; 13 bases line up with TRBD2. V shed 6 bases, J shed 9 bases, and the junction held 8 bases outside the gene matches. The CDR3 runs to 15 residues. Germline loops: CDR1 MNHNY, CDR2 SVGAGI (reference sequence). The DNA of the CDR3 is TGTGCCAGCAGAGCACTAGCGGGGGGGCAAACTGAGCAGTTCTTC. Its protein product is CASRALAGGQTEQFF.

The genes are TRBV30 and TRBJ2-1; no definite D call. CDR3 length: 12 amino acids. Trimming removed 1 base at V and 4 bases at J, with 5 bases between. Germline CDR1 GTSNPN, CDR2 SVGIG (reference sequence). The CDR3 DNA reads as TGTGCCTGGAGTGCAGGTTACAATGAGCAGTTCTTC. This translates into CAWSAGYNEQFF.

The rearrangement links TRBV19 to TRBJ2-7; D possibly uses TRBD1 or TRBD2 (5 bases each). Trimming stripped 4 bases from V and 2 bases from J, with 15 bases between. This CDR3 contains 15 residues. Germline V gene lookup returns CDR1 LNHDA and CDR2 SQIVND (reference sequence). CDR3 sequence reads: CASSKSRDGAYEQYF. Here the CDR3 DNA reads TGTGCCAGTAGTAAGTCGAGGGACGGAGCCTACGAGCAGTACTTC.

This chain joins TRBV7-9 and TRBJ2-7, with D maybe TRBD2 (5 bases). Trimming pared 0 bases from V and 3 bases from J, leaving 15 bases between. Germline V CDR1 and CDR2: SEHNR, FQNEAQ (reference sequence). This CDR3 region has 16 residues. The CDR3 protein is CASSLAQVPRGYEQYF. The DNA for the CDR3 is TGTGCCAGCAGCTTAGCCCAGGTCCCCCGGGGCTACGAGCAGTACTTC.

This clone was detected once. The chain employs TRBV6-5 and TRBJ1-2; a possible D gene is TRBD1 (5 bases). The CDR3 extends over 13 amino acids. Germline V gene data show CDR1 as MNHEY and CDR2 as SVGAGI. The V end lost 2 bases, the J end lost 8 bases, and 12 bases lay between the germline ends. This CDR3 is CASSYQGSLGYTF. In nucleotides, the CDR3 is TGTGCCAGCAGTTACCAGGGTTCACTCGGCTACACCTTC.

The chain joins TRBV6-6 to TRBJ2-1; a possible D gene is TRBD2 (6 bases). The CDR3 extends over 16 amino acids. The germline V and J ends were trimmed by 3 bases and 1 base, with 13 bases remaining between them. CDR1 and CDR2 (germline): MNHNY, SVGAGI (reference sequence). This CDR3 reads CASSYSGGASYNEQFF. The CDR3 DNA sequence: TGTGCCAGCAGTTATTCGGGCGGGGCTTCCTACAATGAGCAGTTCTTC.

The chain links TRBV19 to TRBJ2-5; tentatively, D is TRBD2 (8 bases). The CDR3 extends over 21 amino acids. Trimming shortened V by 4 bases and J by 5 bases, and 35 bases separated the two germline ends. Germline V CDR1 and CDR2: LNHDA, SQIVND (reference sequence). The CDR3 loop reads CASSTHRGPGGPLRGCETQYF. CDR3 sequence (DNA): TGTGCCAGTAGTACACACAGGGGACCGGGAGGGCCTTTGAGGGGTTGTGAGACCCAGTACTTC.

This rearrangement joins TRBV7-9 to TRBJ1-5; 8 positions match TRBD1. CDR1 is SEHNR, CDR2 FQNEAQ, per germline (reference sequence). V shed 5 bases, J shed 2 bases, and the junction held 5 bases outside the gene matches. The CDR3 is made up of 15 amino acids. CDR3 sequence reads: CASSPMDRGNQPQHF. The CDR3 DNA reads TGTGCCAGCAGCCCAATGGACAGGGGCAATCAGCCCCAGCATTTT.

The chain is built from TRBV23-1 and TRBJ1-1; 10 bases match TRBD1. TRBV23-1 is an ORF for which the function is uncertain. This CDR3 spans 15 amino acids. V lost 8 bases to trimming and J lost 4 bases; unmatched junction nucleotides: 10. The CDR3 region is CASVWDRGWGTEAFF. Here the CDR3 DNA reads TGCGCCAGCGTCTGGGACAGGGGTTGGGGCACTGAAGCTTTCTTT.

The chain recombines TRBV6-5 with TRBJ2-5; D unclear. Germline assignment: CDR1 MNHEY and CDR2 SVGAGI. The CDR3 is 14 residues long. Trimming removed 8 bases from V and 5 bases from J, with 18 bases in between. CDR3 sequence reads: CASGQNSLMETQYF. Written as DNA, the CDR3 is TGTGCCAGCGGTCAGAACTCTTTAATGGAGACCCAGTACTTC.